This is a list of T cell receptor beta chains from one sample in a study of blood T cell repertoires in COVID-19. This table comes from immunoSEQ multiplex PCR, and its TCRdb copy is limited to in-frame clones, with some not included. The data contain about 11,000 clones, 90% of them singletons. Sample: peripheral blood. The source is a human donor in a cohort sampled during active COVID-19. The CDR3 runs from the conserved cysteine through the conserved F or W. D genes are given only for firm matches. Clone size is stated in some rows and not others, as once, few, many or a class when expanded.

>TRBJ1-1|TRBD1|.|TRBV28
TGTGCCAGCAGTTCCGGGACAGGGGTGGGGTGGGCGGACACTGAAGCTTTCTTT
CASSSGTGVGWADTEAFF
>TRBJ1-1|TRBD1|.|TRBV11-2
TGTGCCAGCAGCTCAGGGGGAGAAGCTTTCTTT
CASSSGGEAFF
>TRBJ2-7|.|.|TRBV28
TGTGCCAGCAGTTACCTTTCGCGAGTGCACTTC
CASSYLSRVHF
>TRBJ1-2|TRBD1|.|TRBV18
TGTGCCAGCTCCCCCGGGACAGGGAACGGCTACACCTTC
CASSPGTGNGYTF
>TRBJ2-1|.|.|TRBV11-2
TGTGCCAGCAGCTTAGAGGGCTACTCCAACTACAATGAGCAGTTCTTC
CASSLEGYSNYNEQFF
>TRBJ2-4|.|.|TRBV6-5
TGTGCCAGCAGTTACTCGATGGAGGGGGCCAAAAACATTCAGTACTTC
CASSYSMEGAKNIQYF
>TRBJ2-1|.|.|TRBV4-2
TGTGCCAGCAGCCAAGAGACTCAGGGGGGCTCCTACAATGAGCAGTTCTTC
CASSQETQGGSYNEQFF
>TRBJ2-5|TRBD2|.|TRBV7-3
TGTGCCAGCAGCCGGACTAGCGGGGGGAATGGGGAGACCCAGTACTTC
CASSRTSGGNGETQYF
>TRBJ1-2|.|.|TRBV4-1
TGCGCCAGCAGCCAAGATACAGGGTCTCACTATGGCTACACCTTC
CASSQDTGSHYGYTF
>TRBJ2-1|.|.|TRBV2
TGTGCCAGCAGTGAGCAGGGGTCCTACAATGAGCAGTTCTTC
CASSEQGSYNEQFF
>TRBJ2-1|TRBD2|.|TRBV7-2
TGTGCCAGCAGCCAAGGACTAGCGGGGGCTCACTACAATGAGCAGTTCTTC
CASSQGLAGAHYNEQFF
>TRBJ2-5|TRBD2|.|TRBV5-1
TGCGCCAGCAGCAGATCGGCGGGGGGCCTACAAGAGACCCAGTACTTC
CASSRSAGGLQETQYF
>TRBJ1-1|TRBD1|.|TRBV6-5
TGTGCCAGCAGTACCCGGACAGGGGTGGACACTGAAGCTTTCTTT
CASSTRTGVDTEAFF
>TRBJ1-4|TRBD1|.|TRBV4-3
TGCGCCAGCAGCATACAGGGGGCGAATGAAAAACTGTTTTTT
CASSIQGANEKLFF
>TRBJ2-1|.|.|TRBV7-2
TGTGCCAGCAGCGCGATGCATGAGCAGTTCTTC
CASSAMHEQFF
>TRBJ1-1|TRBD1|once|TRBV10-2
TGCGCCAGCCTAGACAAACAGGGGCTGAACACTGAAGCTTTCTTT
CASLDKQGLNTEAFF
>TRBJ1-5|TRBD1|few|TRBV2
TGTGCCAGCAGAGACGGGACAGGGGGAAGCAATCAGCCCCAGCATTTT
CASRDGTGGSNQPQHF
>TRBJ2-3|.|.|TRBV9
TGTGCCAGCAGCGTATTGGGGAGTAGCGGAAGAGATACGCAGTATTTT
CASSVLGSSGRDTQYF
>TRBJ2-5|TRBD2|.|TRBV28
TGTGCCAGCAGGGAGCCGACTAGCGGTCTCGGGACCCAGTACTTC
CASREPTSGLGTQYF
>TRBJ2-3|TRBD2|.|TRBV5-8
TGTGCCAGCAGCTGGGGGACTAGCGGCACAGATACGCAGTATTTT
CASSWGTSGTDTQYF
>TRBJ2-7|.|.|TRBV19
TGTGCCAGGGGGTACAGGAGCTCCTACGAGCAGTACTTC
CARGYRSSYEQYF
>TRBJ2-4|TRBD2|.|TRBV7-3
TGTGCCAGCAGCCCACATCCGGGACTAGAAGCCATTCAGTACTTC
CASSPHPGLEAIQYF
>TRBJ2-1|TRBD1|once|TRBV19
TGTGCCAGTAGAAGGACAGGGGGCATTGAGCAGTTCTTC
CASRRTGGIEQFF
>TRBJ1-5|TRBD1|few|TRBV19
TGTGCCAGTAGTATAGCAGACAGGGGCAATCAGCCCCAGCATTTT
CASSIADRGNQPQHF
>TRBJ2-7|.|.|TRBV30
TGTGCCTGGAGAGTTGGCCTAGGGCAGTACTTC
CAWRVGLGQYF
>TRBJ1-1|TRBD1|.|TRBV6-4
TGTGCCAGCAGTCGGACAGGTTGGAGCACTGAAGCTTTCTTT
CASSRTGWSTEAFF
>TRBJ2-7|TRBD1|.|TRBV7-6
TGTGCCAGCAGCTTAGTACTAATGACAGGGGGCGAGCAGTACTTC
CASSLVLMTGGEQYF
>TRBJ2-7|.|.|TRBV7-8
TGTGCCAGCAGCTTAGCGCTCCAGGGAAAGGTCGAGCAGTACTTC
CASSLALQGKVEQYF
>TRBJ1-2|TRBD1|.|TRBV6-2/TRBV6-3
TGTGCCAGCAGTCAGAAGACAGGGGGCTTCCTCTCTGGCTACACCTTC
CASSQKTGGFLSGYTF
>TRBJ1-2|TRBD1|once|TRBV20-1
TGCAGTGCTAGTGAGGGGGCTGGTGGCTACACCTTC
CSASEGAGGYTF
>TRBJ2-2|.|.|TRBV9
TGTGCCAGCAGCGGGCAAATCACCGGGGAGCTGTTTTTT
CASSGQITGELFF
>TRBJ1-2|TRBD1|few|TRBV13
TGTGCCAGCAGCTTAGGGACAGGGAACTATGGCTACACCTTC
CASSLGTGNYGYTF
>TRBJ1-2|.|.|TRBV9
TGTGCCAGCAGCTACATAGAAGGCGGGGATGGCTACACCTTC
CASSYIEGGDGYTF
>TRBJ2-3|TRBD1|.|TRBV5-6
TGTGCCAGCAGCCCCGGGACAGGGTATGCAATTAGTAGCACAGATACGCAGTATTTT
CASSPGTGYAISSTDTQYF
>TRBJ1-1|.|.|TRBV6-6
TGTGCCAGCAGGGCCCCCGGGGGGGAAAATATTGAAGCTTTCTTT
CASRAPGGENIEAFF
>TRBJ1-2|.|.|TRBV2
TGTGCCAGCAGGGAAAACAGGGAAGCAAACTATGGCTACACCTTC
CASRENREANYGYTF
>TRBJ2-1|TRBD2|.|TRBV29-1
TGCAGCGTTGAGGGAGGGTACAATGAGCAGTTCTTC
CSVEGGYNEQFF
>TRBJ1-2|TRBD1|once|TRBV5-1
TGCGCCAGCAGCTTGGTGGGGGACAGATTGGGCTACACCTTC
CASSLVGDRLGYTF
>TRBJ2-5|TRBD2|.|TRBV11-3
TGTGCCAGCAGCTCCTCTAGCGGGGGGGCCGGGGAGGAGACCCAGTACTTC
CASSSSSGGAGEETQYF
>TRBJ1-4|.|.|TRBV6-5
TGTGCCAGCAGTTACTCGCGAGGAGGCGACATAAAACTGTTTTTT
CASSYSRGGDIKLFF